The 26 T cell receptor beta chains below all came from one sample that was sequenced in a study of T cell clonality in common variable immunodeficiency (dated by TCRdb to the mid-2010s). Library construction relied on the immunoSEQ multiplex PCR assay. TCRdb's version of the immuneACCESS table is confined to in-frame rearrangements and falls short of the full clone set. An unresolved V gene accounts for under half of the shortfall where checked; the remainder is of unknown origin. This sample is represented by roughly 28,000 clones, with no singletons among them. Roughly an eighth of the sample comes from the top ten. Sequenced material: peripheral blood mononuclear cells. The receptors come from a person between 18 and 70 years old in good health.

On this clone itself: Read data end 3 residues before the CDR3 end; the end is taken from the germline J gene. The rearrangement joins TRBV7-3 to TRBJ2-7, with 8 bases lining up with TRBD1. CDR3 size: 14 residues. The V segment lost 8 bases and the J segment 2 bases; nucleotides outside the gene matches: 8. Germline V lookup: CDR1 SGHTA, CDR2 FQGTGA. CDR3 loop: CASSAGTGTYEQYF. CDR3 bases read: TGTGCCAGCTCCGCCGGGACAGGAACCTACGAG.

Comments on this clone: Read sequence stops 3 residues before the CDR3 end, and the germline J gene provides the missing end. The chain joins TRBV18 to TRBJ1-5; TRBD1 might be the D (6 bases). V was pared by 5 bases and J by 4 bases, with 9 bases between. The CDR3 is 13 residues long. CDR1 and CDR2 from the germline V gene are KGHSH and LQKENI. The sequenced part of the CDR3 DNA is TGTGCCAGCTCATCAGGGGATAATCAGCCC. This codes for CASSSGDNQP. In full, the CDR3 is CASSSGDNQPQHF. The entire variable domain, with the rest obtained from reference TRBV18 and TRBJ1-5, is as follows: NAGVMQNPRHLVRRRGQEARLRCSPMKGHSHVYWYRQLPEEGLKFMVYLQKENIIDESGMPKERFSAEFPKEGPSILRIQQVVRGDSAAYFCASSSGDNQPQHFGDGTRLSIL.

This clone is classed as medium-sized. The read terminates 3 residues ahead of where the CDR3 ends, so the germline J gene completes it. This sequence joins TRBV6-2 or TRBV6-3 and TRBJ2-3, with TRBD2 matching over 7 bases. CDR1 MNHEY and CDR2 SVGEGT come from the germline V gene. This CDR3 has 13 amino acids. V lost 8 bases and J lost 4; bases outside the gene matches: 6. The CDR3 sequence is CASALAGPDTQYF. Incomplete CDR3 DNA: TGTGCCAGCGCATTAGCGGGCCCAGATACG.

This clone was counted many times. The CDR3 end is not reached by the read, which stops 3 residues before it; the germline J gene fills it in. The chain links TRBV7-8 to TRBJ2-7, with D perhaps matching TRBD2 (6 bases). The germline CDR1 and CDR2 sequences are SGHVS and FQNEAQ. The CDR3 consists of 13 residues. The germline V and J ends were trimmed by 5 bases and 3 bases, with 11 bases remaining between them. Incomplete CDR3 DNA: TGTGCCAGCAGCCGACTAGAGAACTACGAG. This encodes CASSRLENYE. The full CDR3 protein is CASSRLENYEQYF. Using reference TRBV7-8 and TRBJ2-7 for the parts outside the CDR3, the full variable domain is GAGVSQSPRYKVAKRGQDVALRCDPISGHVSLFWYQQALGQGPEFLTYFQNEAQLDKSGLPSDRFFAERPEGSVSTLKIQRTQQEDSAVYLCASSRLENYEQYFGPGTRLTVT.

This clone has just a few counts. The read ends 3 residues shy of where the CDR3 ends; the end is completed using the germline J gene. V gene TRBV13 combines with J gene TRBJ2-7, with 8 bases identical to TRBD2. This CDR3 is 16 amino acids long. Germline values: CDR1 PRHDT, CDR2 FYEKMQ (reference sequence). V was clipped by 2 bases and J by 1 base; unmatched bases: 7. CDR3 bases read: TGTGCCAGCAGCTTAACTAGAACGGGGGGGTCCTACGAG. It codes for CASSLTRTGGSYE. The complete CDR3 reads CASSLTRTGGSYEQYF.

In its sample, this clone was seen many times. The sequence runs out 3 residues before the end of the CDR3; the remainder is reconstructed from the germline J gene. The same CDR3 can be traced to other DNA sequences in this sample. V and J are TRBV6-4 and TRBJ1-5; D remains unclear. The CDR3 sequence is 19 residues long. Germline V gene lookup returns CDR1 MRHNA and CDR2 SNTAGT. Trimming shortened V by 2 bases and J by 3 bases, and 23 bases separated the two germline ends. CDR3 amino acids: CASSDRPGGSQRYNQPQHF. The part of the CDR3 DNA that was read is TGTGCCAGCAGTGACAGGCCAGGAGGTTCGCAAAGGTACAATCAGCCC.

Ten or more counts support this clone. The read gets to within 3 residues of the CDR3 end, and the germline J gene fills in the rest. V is TRBV7-9 and J is TRBJ2-5; 11 nucleotides line up with TRBD1. Losses at the gene ends were 5 bases for V and 5 bases for J; bases not matched to a gene: 4. The CDR3 spans 14 residues. Germline CDR1 is SEHNR and CDR2 is FQNEAQ (reference sequence). The CDR3 here is CASSGQGAGETQYF. Partial CDR3 DNA: TGTGCCAGCAGCGGACAGGGGGCGGGCGAGACC.

This clone was found a few times. The CDR3 end is not reached by the read, which stops 3 residues before it; the germline J gene fills it in. The rearrangement uses TRBV2 and TRBJ1-1; D might be TRBD1 (5 bases). This CDR3 is built from 13 residues. The V end lost 4 bases, the J end lost 5 bases, and 11 bases lay between the germline ends. Germline assignment: CDR1 SNHLY and CDR2 FYNNEI. The CDR3 here is CASSGQGKTEAFF. The part of the CDR3 DNA that was read is TGTGCCAGCAGTGGCCAGGGCAAAACTGAA. Full variable domain (remainder filled in from reference TRBV2 and TRBJ1-1): EPEVTQTPSHQVTQMGQEVILRCVPISNHLYFYWYRQILGQKVEFLVSFYNNEISEKSEIFDDQFSVERPDGSNFTLKIRSTKLEDSAMYFCASSGQGKTEAFFGQGTRLTVV.

This clone was counted at least ten times. The read is 3 residues too short to cover the CDR3 end, so that end is filled in from the germline J gene. This chain uses TRBV19 with TRBJ2-1; D ambiguous. CDR1 and CDR2 from the germline V gene are LNHDA and SQIVND (reference sequence). The CDR3 contains 13 residues. V gave up 6 bases and J gave up 8 bases, with 14 bases separating them. CDR3 bases read: TGTGCCAGTAGCCTCAGAAGGGTCCATGAG. It specifies CASSLRRVHE. The CDR3 in its entirety is CASSLRRVHEQFF.

This clone was detected ten times or more. The CDR3 end falls 3 residues outside the read, so it is completed with the germline J gene. The J gene is TRBJ2-2, the V gene TRBV19; D might be TRBD1 (5 bases). V lost 3 bases and J lost 7, with 9 bases in between. Germline values: CDR1 LNHDA, CDR2 SQIVND (reference sequence). CDR3 length equals 13 residues. Partial CDR3 DNA: TGTGCCAGTAGTATGGGGCCGGGCGGGGAG. This sequence encodes CASSMGPGGE. The whole CDR3 sequence reads CASSMGPGGELFF.

In this sample, this clone turned up many times. The CDR3 end falls 3 residues outside the read, so it is completed with the germline J gene. J is TRBJ2-7 and V is TRBV7-9; no definite D call. Germline CDR1 is SEHNR and CDR2 is FQNEAQ (reference sequence). The CDR3 is made up of 15 amino acids. The V end lost 3 bases, the J end lost 2 bases, and 14 bases lay between the germline ends. The CDR3 reads CASSFSAATTYEQYF. The CDR3 DNA, read in part, is TGTGCCAGCAGCTTTTCCGCGGCTACCACCTACGAG.

This clone was observed a few times. The observed sequence ends 3 residues before the CDR3 terminus, with the missing tail filled in from the germline J gene. V is TRBV7-6 and J is TRBJ1-5; D may be TRBD1 (5 bases). Germline lookup yields CDR1 SGHVS and CDR2 FNYEAQ. The CDR3 runs to 13 residues. Trimming took off 5 bases at V and 5 bases at J, with 10 bases between the two ends. The CDR3: CASSNRGDQPQHF. Incomplete CDR3 DNA: TGTGCCAGCAGCAATAGAGGGGATCAGCCC. The whole variable domain, remainder taken from reference TRBV7-6 and TRBJ1-5, is GAGVSQSPRYKVTKRGQDVALRCDPISGHVSLYWYRQALGQGPEFLTYFNYEAQQDKSGLPNDRFSAERPEGSISTLTIQRTEQRDSAMYRCASSNRGDQPQHFGDGTRLSIL.

Of note for this clone: The read gets to within 3 residues of the CDR3 end, and the germline J gene fills in the rest. V and J are TRBV19 and TRBJ2-4; 9 bases fit TRBD1. Per the germline V gene, CDR1 is LNHDA and CDR2 is SQIVND (reference sequence). The CDR3 consists of 17 residues. CDR3 DNA (partial): TGTGCCAGTAGTGAGCCGGGACAGGGTCTTATTGTCGGTGGT. It codes for CASSEPGQGLIVGG. The full-length CDR3 reads as CASSEPGQGLIVGGQYF.

This clone was detected ten times or more. This CDR3 is CASSFGQGYEKLFF. CDR3 DNA (partial): TGCGCCAGCAGCTTTGGACAGGGGTATGAAAAA. V usage is TRBV5-1 and J usage is TRBJ1-4; 9 bases align to TRBD1. The CDR3 extends 3 residues past the end of the read, so its final part is completed from the germline J gene. The CDR3 totals 14 residues. CDR1 is SGHRS and CDR2 is YFSETQ in the germline V gene. The junction had 2 bases not matched to a gene; V was cut back by 2 bases and J by 6 bases.

This clone has at least ten counts. From the germline J gene comes the end of the CDR3, since the read stops 3 residues before it. V usage is TRBV7-8 and J usage is TRBJ1-5; 9 bases match TRBD1. The germline CDR1 and CDR2 sequences are SGHVS and FQNEAQ. V shed 0 bases, J shed 4 bases, and the junction held 7 bases outside the gene matches. This CDR3 has 17 residues. The sequenced part of the CDR3 DNA is TGTGCCAGCAGCTTAGCGAGTCACAGGGGGCGGAATCAGCCC. This codes for CASSLASHRGRNQP. The complete CDR3 reads CASSLASHRGRNQPQHF.

The table lists this clone with a few counts. The read terminates 3 residues before the CDR3 end, so the remaining end is supplied by the germline J gene. The V call is TRBV7-9, the J call TRBJ1-2; 7 positions agree with TRBD1. This CDR3 has 13 residues. CDR1 is SEHNR and CDR2 is FQNEAQ in the germline V gene (reference sequence). With 3 bases clipped from V and 4 bases from J, the junction kept 2 bases outside the gene matches. CDR3 sequence reads: CASSFGQVYGYTF. The sequenced CDR3 bases are TGTGCCAGCAGCTTCGGACAGGTCTATGGC.

This clone was observed many times. The CDR3 is cut off 3 residues early in the read; its end comes from the germline J gene. This chain joins TRBV11-2 and TRBJ1-6, with D hard to call. The CDR3 contains 15 residues. The V gene's germline CDR1 is SGHAT and CDR2 FQNNGV. The ends were cut back, 5 bases at V and 8 bases at J, with 16 bases in the middle. The DNA read from the CDR3 is TGTGCCAGCAGCCGACAAGTACAGCGGGATTCACCC. The encoded protein is CASSRQVQRDSP. From start to end, the CDR3 is CASSRQVQRDSPLHF.

This clone was observed at least ten times. The CDR3 goes on 3 residues after the read ends, and that part is filled in from the germline J gene. The V call is TRBV7-3, the J call TRBJ1-1; no clear D gene. Germline V gene sequence: CDR1 SGHTA, CDR2 FQGTGA. The CDR3 sequence is 13 residues long. CDR3 amino acids: CASSLNRDKEAFF. CDR3 bases read: TGTGCCAGCAGCTTAAACAGAGATAAAGAA.

This clone has ten or more counts. The read falls 3 residues short of the CDR3 end, and the missing part is taken from the germline J gene. This chain links TRBV18 with TRBJ1-5, with D perhaps TRBD1 (6 bases). From germline, CDR1 is KGHSH and CDR2 LQKENI. The CDR3 spans 14 residues. The germline V and J ends were trimmed by 4 bases and 6 bases, with 13 bases remaining between them. The sequenced CDR3 bases are TGTGCCAGCTCACTACAGGGATCAGGTCAGCCC. It encodes CASSLQGSGQP. The full CDR3 protein is CASSLQGSGQPQHF.

This clone was recorded a few times. At one of its ends the junction is not consistent with the germline gene, which may arise from a read error. The CDR3 end falls 3 residues outside the read, so it is completed with the germline J gene. V is TRBV30 and J is TRBJ1-2; a weak D match, TRBD1 (6 bases). Per germline, CDR1 GTSNPN and CDR2 SVGIG (reference sequence). There are 13 residues in the CDR3. CDR3 DNA, as far as it was read: TGTGCCTGCAGGGGAAATGGAAAGTATGGA. Protein sequence: CACRGNGKYG. The entire CDR3 is CACRGNGKYGYTF. The complete variable domain, with remaining parts taken from reference TRBV30 and TRBJ1-2, reads SQTIHQWPATLVQPVGSPLSLECTVEGTSNPNLYWYRQAAGRGLQLLFYSVGIGQISSEVPQNLSASRPQDRQFILSSKKLLLSDSGFYLCACRGNGKYGYTFGSGTRLTVV.

This clone was detected ten times or more. The read terminates 3 residues before the CDR3 end, so the remaining end is supplied by the germline J gene. The V gene is TRBV20-1, the J gene TRBJ1-3; tentative D call: TRBD1 (5 bases). From germline, CDR1 is DFQATT and CDR2 SNEGSKA (reference sequence). V lost 3 bases, J lost 4 bases, and 10 bases lay in between. CDR3 length: 13 amino acids. The CDR3 loop reads CSARRTTGNTIYF. Incomplete CDR3 DNA: TGCAGTGCTAGGCGGACAACAGGAAACACC.

CDR3 loop: CSADTPNGGYSYEQYF. The sequenced part of the CDR3 DNA is TGCAGTGCTGATACCCCTAACGGGGGTTACTCCTACGAG. The rearrangement links TRBV20-1 to TRBJ2-7, with a weak D call TRBD2 (6 bases). With the read ending 3 residues before the CDR3 end, the germline J gene is used to fill in that end. Trimming took off 5 bases at V and 0 bases at J, with 20 bases between the two ends. The germline V gene encodes CDR1 DFQATT and CDR2 SNEGSKA (reference sequence). This CDR3 spans 16 amino acids.

There are a few counts of this clone. The CDR3 is cut off 3 residues early in the read; its end comes from the germline J gene. This chain joins TRBV7-8 and TRBJ1-4; TRBD1 is a possible D gene (6 bases). Trimming cost V 2 bases and J 5 bases, with 12 bases left between them. In germline, CDR1 is SGHVS, CDR2 FQNEAQ. The CDR3 is 15 amino acids. The part of the CDR3 DNA that was read is TGTGCCAGCAGCTTACTAAACAGGGACAATGAAAAA. This sequence encodes CASSLLNRDNEK. The entire CDR3 reads CASSLLNRDNEKLFF. Looking up the rest from reference TRBV7-8 and TRBJ1-4 gives the full variable domain: GAGVSQSPRYKVAKRGQDVALRCDPISGHVSLFWYQQALGQGPEFLTYFQNEAQLDKSGLPSDRFFAERPEGSVSTLKIQRTQQEDSAVYLCASSLLNRDNEKLFFGSGTQLSVL.

This clone was detected ten times or more. The observed sequence ends 3 residues before the CDR3 terminus, with the missing tail filled in from the germline J gene. The chain couples TRBV20-1 to TRBJ2-7; 10 bases map to TRBD2. Trimming removed 5 bases from V and 4 bases from J; junction bases left unmatched: 8. The CDR3 has 14 amino acids. Germline V gene sequence: CDR1 DFQATT, CDR2 SNEGSKA (reference sequence). The CDR3 bases that were read are TGCAGTGCTGGCTCAGGGACTAGCGTTTACGAG. Translation gives CSAGSGTSVYE. The whole CDR3 is CSAGSGTSVYEQYF.

This clone was picked up many times. The CDR3 end falls 3 residues outside the read, so it is completed with the germline J gene. This sequence joins TRBV2 and TRBJ1-3; 9 nucleotides agree with TRBD1. J gave up 6 bases and V 1 base, and 7 bases lay outside the gene matches. Germline lookup yields CDR1 SNHLY and CDR2 FYNNEI. This CDR3 contains 16 residues. The CDR3 here is CASSEVDGTGQNTIYF. The CDR3 bases that were read are TGTGCCAGCAGTGAAGTGGATGGGACAGGGCAAAACACC.

This clone was observed at least ten times. CDR3 DNA, as far as it was read: TGTGCCATCAGTGAGTACCTTAGCGGGGGGGCCTACAATGAG. The encoded protein is CAISEYLSGGAYNE. The entire CDR3 reads CAISEYLSGGAYNEQFF. V usage is TRBV10-3 and J usage is TRBJ2-1, with 11 positions matching TRBD2. The read comes to an end 3 residues before the CDR3 does, leaving the germline J gene to fill in the end. The trim removed 1 base at V and 2 bases at J, leaving 4 bases unmatched. Germline V CDR1 and CDR2: ENHRY, SYGVKD. This CDR3 is 17 amino acids long.